One and the same sample provided the 5 T cell receptor beta chains below, sequenced in a study of blood T cells in healthy people across ages. Together with a sample-barcoded 5' primer, a J-beta primer mix was included in a second PCR lasting 7 to 11 cycles. TCRdb processed the 5' RACE reads anew with MiXCR; each CDR3 protein has one entry. Of just under 750,000 distinct CDR3 sequences in the sample, about 20% were seen once. Sequencing was done on a sample of blood. The receptors originated from a man aged 65 to 85 in good health.

This clonotype was observed a handful of times. The chain uses TRBV14 and TRBJ2-7; D is possibly TRBD2 (6 bases). Looked up from germline, CDR1 is SGHDN and CDR2 is FVKESK. V lost 1 base to trimming and J lost 2 bases, with 9 bases between them. The CDR3 contains 14 residues. The DNA for the CDR3 is TGTGCCAGCAGCCAAGTCCCGGGGGCCTACGAGCAGTACTTC. It is translated as CASSQVPGAYEQYF.

This clonotype has a handful of counts. This chain joins TRBV19 and TRBJ2-1, with D tentatively TRBD2 (6 bases). The J call is in doubt because the DNA end fits TRBJ2-5 better. Germline V gene data show CDR1 as LNHDA and CDR2 as SQIVND (reference sequence). The CDR3 loop spans 14 amino acids. Here the CDR3 reads CASRPTRGRETQYF. The CDR3 nucleotides are TGTGCCAGTAGGCCGACTAGGGGTCGGGAGACCCAGTACTTC.

This clonotype was counted ten times or more. V usage is TRBV20-1 and J usage is TRBJ2-3; 9 bases align to TRBD2. This CDR3 is built from 15 residues. CDR1 and CDR2 (germline): DFQATT, SNEGSKA (reference sequence). J gave up 2 bases and V 4 bases, and 7 bases lay outside the gene matches. Here the CDR3 DNA reads TGCAGTGCTACTAGCGGGGACCCAACCACAGATACGCAGTATTTT. Protein product: CSATSGDPTTDTQYF.

This clonotype was seen only a few times. The chain joins TRBV3-1 to TRBJ2-1; D is ambiguous. Matching the DNA end better, TRBJ2-7 makes the J call doubtful. The CDR3 has 12 amino acids. The germline V gene has CDR1 LGHDT and CDR2 YNNKEL (reference sequence). This chain's CDR3 is CASSQTAWEQYF. The CDR3 region has the DNA TGTGCCAGCAGCCAGACTGCTTGGGAGCAGTACTTC.

This clonotype has only a few counts. This chain joins TRBV10-3 and TRBJ2-1; tentatively, D is TRBD2 (5 bases). Trimming stripped 6 bases from V and 2 bases from J, with 20 bases between. The length of the CDR3 is 17 residues. Germline assignment: CDR1 ENHRY and CDR2 SYGVKD. For the CDR3, the DNA is TGTGCCATCAGCGACGACACGGCGGGTCTAGCCTACAATGAGCAGTTCTTC. Its translation: CAISDDTAGLAYNEQFF.